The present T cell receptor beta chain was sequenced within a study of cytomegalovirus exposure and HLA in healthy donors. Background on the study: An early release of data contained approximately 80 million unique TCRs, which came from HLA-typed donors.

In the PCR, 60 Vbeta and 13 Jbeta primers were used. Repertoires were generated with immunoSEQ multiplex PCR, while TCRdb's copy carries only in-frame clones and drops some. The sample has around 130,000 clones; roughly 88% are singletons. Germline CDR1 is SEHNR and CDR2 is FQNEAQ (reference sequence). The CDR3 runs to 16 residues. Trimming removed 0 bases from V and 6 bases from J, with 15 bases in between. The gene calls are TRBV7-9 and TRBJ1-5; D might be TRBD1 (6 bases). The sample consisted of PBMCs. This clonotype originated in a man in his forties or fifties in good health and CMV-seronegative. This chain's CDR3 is CASSLAAGGSGQPQHF. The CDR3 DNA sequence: TGTGCCAGCAGCTTAGCGGCGGGGGGCAGCGGTCAGCCCCAGCATTTT.